This entry lists 5 T cell receptor beta chains sequenced from one sample in a study of graft-versus-host responses after intestinal transplantation. Profiled with immunoSEQ multiplex PCR; TCRdb holds only in-frame clones, not every one. The table shows around 71,000 clones, with approximately 94% occurring only once. For these receptors, no antigen is known. The sequencing used unstimulated CD8+ T cells sorted from spleen or lymph node cells, collected before intestinal transplant. These receptors came from a human donor who received an intestinal transplant.

The chain links TRBV7-9 to TRBJ2-5, with 8 bases lining up with TRBD2. The J segment lost 5 bases and the V segment lost 10 bases, leaving 6 bases of the junction unmatched. Germline V gene lookup returns CDR1 SEHNR and CDR2 FQNEAQ (reference sequence). This CDR3 region has 12 residues. CDR3 nucleotide sequence: TGTGCCACCTCTAGCGGGCTGGAGACCCAGTACTTC. Protein sequence: CATSSGLETQYF.

The sample holds one count of this clone. V is TRBV6-5 and J is TRBJ1-3, with unresolved D. V lost 0 bases to trimming and J lost 0 bases, with 9 bases between them. Germline assignment: CDR1 MNHEY and CDR2 SVGAGI. The CDR3 is 16 amino acids. The CDR3 region is CASSYSFPSSGNTIYF. CDR3 sequence (DNA): TGTGCCAGCAGTTACTCGTTTCCCAGCTCTGGAAACACCATATATTTT.

This rearrangement joins TRBV5-5 to TRBJ1-5; TRBD1 agrees at 9 bases. This CDR3 contains 15 residues. CDR1 is SGHKS, CDR2 YYEKEE, per germline (reference sequence). Trimming at V came to 0 bases and at J to 6 bases, leaving 4 bases not matched to a gene. The CDR3 coding sequence is TGTGCCAGCAGCTTGGGGGGACAGGGCCGTCAGCCCCAGCATTTT. Residues: CASSLGGQGRQPQHF.

V is TRBV6-1 and J is TRBJ1-2; D perhaps matches TRBD1 (5 bases). V lost 3 bases and J lost 8, with 13 bases in between. The germline V gene encodes CDR1 MNHNS and CDR2 SASEGT. The CDR3 length is 13 residues. CDR3 in amino acids: CASSDWGSGGYTF. The CDR3 DNA follows: TGTGCCAGCAGTGATTGGGGCTCGGGGGGCTACACCTTC.

J is TRBJ2-7 and V is TRBV6-1, with D perhaps matching TRBD2 (5 bases). Germline V CDR1 and CDR2: MNHNS, SASEGT. V gave up 1 base and J gave up 5 bases, with 12 bases separating them. The CDR3 contains 14 residues. CDR3 bases: TGTGCCAGCAGTGAAGGCGGGTGGTGGGACGAGCAGTACTTC. Its translation: CASSEGGWWDEQYF.